Following are 30 T cell receptor beta chains from one sample sequenced in a study of a mutant IDH1 vaccine in newly diagnosed glioma (dated by TCRdb to the early 2020s). The intended sense of this specimen's time point label: week 35, safety follow-up. A 20-mer mutant IDH1 peptide at 300 micrograms in Montanide made up each vaccine dose, which was injected subcutaneously together with topical imiquimod. Library construction relied on the immunoSEQ multiplex PCR assay. TCRdb mirrors the immuneACCESS table, restricted to in-frame sequences. Some clones are absent from its copies; in checked studies, under half trace to an unresolved V gene, and the reason for the others is unknown. Within this sample are about 69,000 clones, with around nine tenths of them counted one time only. Of the sample, about 2% is held by the ten largest clones. These receptors' targets are unknown. The sample in question was PBMCs, obtained from a glioma patient whose treatment included an IDH1 peptide vaccine. The receptor source for this set is a man aged 25 to 40 with glioma.

The chain uses TRBV19 and TRBJ2-5, with TRBD1 as a possible D gene (5 bases). The tail of the sequence fits TRBJ2-7 better, so the J call may be wrong. CDR3 length: 15 amino acids. CDR1 and CDR2 from the germline V gene are LNHDA and SQIVND (reference sequence). CDR3 nucleotide sequence: TGTGCCAGTAGTTTTGAAACAGGTTTGCCCTACGAGCAGTACTTC. Its translation: CASSFETGLPYEQYF.

V gene TRBV28 combines with J gene TRBJ2-4, with 7 bases identical to TRBD1. CDR3 length: 18 residues. Per the germline V gene, CDR1 is MDHEN and CDR2 is SYDVKM. Trimming took 3 bases from V and 1 from J; bases not matched to a gene: 12. The CDR3: CASSFGDRDGRAKNIQYF. CDR3 coding DNA: TGTGCCAGCAGTTTCGGTGACAGGGACGGTAGGGCCAAAAACATTCAGTACTTC.

The sample holds one count of this clone. J is TRBJ2-1 and V is TRBV10-3, with 7 positions matching TRBD1. Losses at the gene ends were 2 bases for V and 2 bases for J; bases not matched to a gene: 3. Germline V gives CDR1 ENHRY, CDR2 SYGVKD. There are 15 residues in the CDR3. The CDR3 bases are TGTGCCATCAGTGAGGACAGGGACCCCTACAATGAGCAGTTCTTC. This translates into CAISEDRDPYNEQFF.

This chain uses TRBV19 with TRBJ2-2, with 8 bases fitting TRBD1. J gave up 5 bases and V 3 bases, and 5 bases lay outside the gene matches. The length of the CDR3 is 15 residues. The V gene's germline CDR1 is LNHDA and CDR2 SQIVND (reference sequence). The CDR3 nucleotides read TGTGCCAGTAGTATGGAGACAGGGGTAACCGGGGAGCTGTTTTTT. Translating gives CASSMETGVTGELFF.

There are a few counts of this clone. The genes are TRBV6-6 and TRBJ1-6; 10 bases align to TRBD1. Trimming at V came to 2 bases and at J to 9 bases, leaving 7 bases not matched to a gene. The CDR3 is 16 residues long. Germline V gives CDR1 MNHNY, CDR2 SVGAGI (reference sequence). CDR3 amino acids: CASSYTLDRGGSPLHF. The DNA of the CDR3 is TGTGCCAGCAGTTACACCCTGGACAGGGGGGGTTCACCCCTCCACTTT.

The chain has TRBV10-1 and TRBJ2-3; D not certain. The CDR3 consists of 14 residues. The V gene's germline CDR1 is WNHNN and CDR2 SYGVQD (reference sequence). V was cut by 3 bases and J by 6 bases, with 13 bases left in between. CDR3 sequence: CASSEYGRGDTQYF. The CDR3 coding sequence is TGCGCCAGCAGTGAATACGGCCGCGGTGATACGCAGTATTTT.

J is TRBJ1-5 and V is TRBV4-2; 8 nucleotides agree with TRBD1. Germline V gene sequence: CDR1 LGHNA, CDR2 YNFKEQ. The CDR3 sequence is 15 residues long. V shed 3 bases and J 6 bases; nucleotides not matched to a gene: 7. The CDR3 loop reads CASSQDRVGGQPQHF. CDR3 bases: TGTGCCAGCAGCCAGGACAGGGTGGGGGGTCAGCCCCAGCATTTT.

The chain employs TRBV27 and TRBJ1-5; the D gene is possibly TRBD1 (5 bases). The germline V gene encodes CDR1 MNHEY and CDR2 SMNVEV (reference sequence). The CDR3 length is 14 residues. V was clipped by 3 bases and J by 6 bases, with 12 bases between them. CDR3 loop: CASSFGVGGQPQHF. CDR3 DNA: TGTGCCAGCAGTTTTGGGGTGGGGGGTCAGCCCCAGCATTTT.

This clone was recorded once. The chain links TRBV2 to TRBJ2-1, with D maybe TRBD2 (6 bases). Trimming pared 3 bases from V and 10 bases from J, leaving 10 bases between. Germline V gene lookup returns CDR1 SNHLY and CDR2 FYNNEI. This CDR3 is 12 amino acids long. The CDR3 here is CASSEVGGEQFF. Written as DNA, the CDR3 is TGTGCCAGCAGTGAGGTAGGAGGGGAGCAGTTCTTC.

This rearrangement joins TRBV19 to TRBJ2-5; no clear D. Trimming pared 3 bases from V and 5 bases from J, leaving 10 bases between. Germline V gene lookup returns CDR1 LNHDA and CDR2 SQIVND (reference sequence). CDR3 size: 13 residues. The CDR3: CASSIDRTETQYF. The CDR3 DNA follows: TGTGCCAGTAGTATCGACCGAACCGAGACCCAGTACTTC.

This clone turned up a few times. This chain links TRBV9 with TRBJ1-4; D gene unclear. Germline values: CDR1 SGDLS, CDR2 YYNGEE. Trimming left V 4 bases short and J 8 bases short, with 18 bases between. This CDR3 region has 15 residues. The CDR3 sequence: CASSHGPEYGEKLFF. Here the CDR3 DNA reads TGTGCCAGCAGCCACGGACCCGAATATGGGGAAAAACTGTTTTTT.

This sequence joins TRBV27 and TRBJ1-2; TRBD1 might be the D (5 bases). The length of the CDR3 is 17 residues. Per germline, CDR1 MNHEY and CDR2 SMNVEV (reference sequence). V was shortened by 0 bases and J by 4 bases, with 18 bases between the two germline ends. CDR3 in DNA: TGTGCCAGCAGTTTATCCCCCGGACAATCACGGCGCTATGGCTACACCTTC. Protein sequence: CASSLSPGQSRRYGYTF.

This clone was picked up one time. The gene calls are TRBV7-2 and TRBJ1-6, with D possibly being TRBD1 (5 bases). The CDR3 consists of 16 residues. V was pared by 2 bases and J by 10 bases, with 18 bases between. Per germline, CDR1 SGHTA and CDR2 FQGNSA. The CDR3 reads CASSLPPRQGGSPLHF. CDR3 in DNA: TGTGCCAGCAGCTTACCCCCGAGGCAGGGCGGATCACCCCTCCACTTT.

The rearrangement links TRBV6-5 to TRBJ1-3; D perhaps matches TRBD1 (6 bases). Germline V gives CDR1 MNHEY, CDR2 SVGAGI. This CDR3 comprises 14 residues. The V end was cut by 6 bases, the J end by 3 bases, with 12 bases between. CDR3 coding DNA: TGTGCCAGCAGCCCCGGACAGTTTGGAAACACCATATATTTT. Translated: CASSPGQFGNTIYF.

In this sample, this clone turned up once. The CDR3 bases are TGTGCCAGCAGCCTCCCCTCTCCAGAGACCCAGTACTTC. This translates into CASSLPSPETQYF. The chain carries TRBV5-4 and TRBJ2-5; no clear D. The CDR3 totals 13 residues. Germline assignment: CDR1 SGHNT and CDR2 YYREEE (reference sequence). Trimming cost V 4 bases and J 4 bases, with 11 bases left between them.

This chain's CDR3 is CASSNSPDTSTGELFF. CDR3 DNA: TGCGCCAGCAGCAATAGTCCCGACACCTCCACCGGGGAGCTGTTTTTT. The J gene is TRBJ2-2, the V gene TRBV5-1; no reliable D call. Trimming cost V 4 bases and J 4 bases, with 17 bases left between them. Germline CDR1 SGHRS, CDR2 YFSETQ. CDR3 length equals 16 residues.

The V call is TRBV7-9, the J call TRBJ1-1, with no clear D. CDR1 and CDR2 (germline): SEHNR, FQNEAQ (reference sequence). The CDR3 consists of 15 residues. V was pared by 1 base and J by 0 bases, with 9 bases between. CDR3 residues: CASSLGGRLNTEAFF. The CDR3 nucleotides read TGTGCCAGCAGCTTAGGTGGCAGACTGAACACTGAAGCTTTCTTT.

This clone has only a few counts. The chain has TRBV15 and TRBJ1-1; 10 bases line up with TRBD1. The V gene end was trimmed by 2 bases and the J gene end by 3 bases; junction bases not matched to a gene: 9. Germline loops: CDR1 LNHNV, CDR2 YYDKDF (reference sequence). This CDR3 is built from 17 residues. CDR3 sequence: CATSRRPGTGVDTEAFF. CDR3 DNA sequence: TGTGCCACCAGCAGACGTCCCGGGACAGGGGTGGACACTGAAGCTTTCTTT.

The chain links TRBV10-3 to TRBJ1-2; TRBD1 aligns across 9 bases. The germline gives CDR1 ENHRY, CDR2 SYGVKD. The trim removed 11 bases at V and 1 base at J, leaving 5 bases unmatched. The CDR3 runs 13 residues. The CDR3 sequence: CAVGTGNNYGYTF. The CDR3 region has the DNA TGTGCCGTCGGGACAGGGAATAACTATGGCTACACCTTC.

The genes are TRBV9 and TRBJ2-7; 9 nucleotides align to TRBD2. The CDR3 spans 15 residues. V dropped 0 bases and J dropped 4; count of bases not matched to a gene: 5. From germline, CDR1 is SGDLS and CDR2 YYNGEE. CDR3 region: CASSVDGGRVYEQYF. DNA of the CDR3: TGTGCCAGCAGCGTAGATGGCGGGAGGGTATACGAGCAGTACTTC.

The V gene is TRBV11-3, the J gene TRBJ2-3, with unresolved D. Trimming cost V 0 bases and J 4 bases, with 11 bases left between them. The CDR3 length is 15 residues. Germline CDR1 reads SGHNT; CDR2 reads YENEEA. The DNA of the CDR3 is TGTGCCAGCAGCTTAGATGGAAGGTTCGCAGATACGCAGTATTTT. Protein: CASSLDGRFADTQYF.

This chain uses TRBV7-2 with TRBJ2-5; 11 nucleotides line up with TRBD2. This CDR3 comprises 16 residues. After removal of 8 bases from V and 6 bases from J, the junction contained 14 bases not matched to a gene. From germline, CDR1 is SGHTA and CDR2 FQGNSA. The CDR3 region is CASRRTGTSGGKTQYF. CDR3 bases: TGTGCCAGCCGAAGAACCGGGACTAGCGGTGGGAAGACCCAGTACTTC.

The CDR3 DNA reads as TGTGCCAGCAGCCCCTTACCTAGCACAGATACGCAGTATTTT. It yields the protein CASSPLPSTDTQYF. The chain carries TRBV7-9 and TRBJ2-3, with no clear D. From germline, CDR1 is SEHNR and CDR2 FQNEAQ (reference sequence). V was shortened by 5 bases and J by 0 bases, with 9 bases between the two germline ends. This CDR3 region has 14 residues.

CDR3 sequence (DNA): TGTGCCTGGAGTGGGACTAGCGGGGGAGAGACCCAGTACTTC. It is translated as CAWSGTSGGETQYF. V gene TRBV30 combines with J gene TRBJ2-5, with TRBD2 matching 13 bases. Per the germline V gene, CDR1 is GTSNPN and CDR2 is SVGIG (reference sequence). The CDR3 is 14 residues long. V was clipped by 1 base and J by 4 bases; unmatched bases: 0.

The V call is TRBV2, the J call TRBJ1-1; D uncertain. The germline V and J ends were trimmed by 4 bases and 1 base, with 10 bases remaining between them. Germline assignment: CDR1 SNHLY and CDR2 FYNNEI. This CDR3 is built from 14 residues. The CDR3 DNA reads TGTGCCAGCAGTGTAGCCAGTAAGAACACTGAAGCTTTCTTT. It specifies CASSVASKNTEAFF. The full variable domain, with the rest looked up from reference TRBV2 and TRBJ1-1, is EPEVTQTPSHQVTQMGQEVILRCVPISNHLYFYWYRQILGQKVEFLVSFYNNEISEKSEIFDDQFSVERPDGSNFTLKIRSTKLEDSAMYFCASSVASKNTEAFFGQGTRLTVV.

This sequence joins TRBV7-9 and TRBJ1-2, with a possible D match to TRBD1 (5 bases). Trimming stripped 6 bases from V and 8 bases from J, with 22 bases between. Germline assignment: CDR1 SEHNR and CDR2 FQNEAQ (reference sequence). The CDR3 is 15 residues long. CDR3 sequence (DNA): TGTGCCAGCAGTCCCCGGGACCCGACGATGGGCGGCTACACCTTC. Protein: CASSPRDPTMGGYTF.

The genes are TRBV7-2 and TRBJ1-6; D is undetermined. CDR1 is SGHTA, CDR2 FQGNSA, per germline. The CDR3 loop spans 11 amino acids. V dropped 4 bases and J dropped 14 bases, with 9 bases sitting between them. Here the CDR3 reads CASSSGVALHF. CDR3 nucleotide sequence: TGTGCCAGCAGCTCCGGGGTGGCCCTCCACTTT. Complete variable domain (other parts from reference TRBV7-2 and TRBJ1-6): GAGVSQSPSNKVTEKGKDVELRCDPISGHTALYWYRQSLGQGLEFLIYFQGNSAPDKSGLPSDRFSAERTGGSVSTLTIQRTQQEDSAVYLCASSSGVALHFGNGTRLTVT.

The CDR3 nucleotides are TGTGCCAGCAGTTTATCGAATGCGGGGGCTTCCTACGAGCAGTACTTC. Translating it yields CASSLSNAGASYEQYF. The V call is TRBV27, the J call TRBJ2-7, with D possibly matching TRBD2 (7 bases). In germline, CDR1 is MNHEY, CDR2 SMNVEV (reference sequence). CDR3 length: 16 residues. Deletions cut 0 bases from V and 1 base from J, with 13 bases between.

Comments on this clone: Since a much larger clone is just one base distant, this may be a read error. The rearrangement links TRBV5-4 to TRBJ1-2, with D perhaps TRBD1 (6 bases). The CDR3 covers 15 residues. Germline V lookup: CDR1 SGHNT, CDR2 YYREEE (reference sequence). V lost 4 bases to trimming and J lost 4 bases, with 17 bases between them. Here the CDR3 DNA reads TGTGCCAGCAGCCAAGAATCGAACAGGGCCTATGGCTACACCTTC. It yields the protein CASSQESNRAYGYTF.

The chain employs TRBV15 and TRBJ1-1; D not certain. Germline V gene sequence: CDR1 LNHNV, CDR2 YYDKDF (reference sequence). This CDR3 has 14 amino acids. The germline V and J ends were trimmed by 0 bases and 1 base, with 6 bases remaining between them. CDR3 in DNA: TGTGCCACCAGCAGAGATAGACAGAACACTGAAGCTTTCTTT. It yields the protein CATSRDRQNTEAFF.